This T cell receptor beta chain was found in a study of cytomegalovirus exposure and HLA in healthy donors. Study background: The 110 or so validation repertoires, a later analysis reported, used the same platform as the roughly 710 first-cohort repertoires. Study outcomes and limitations: Reported performance of the classifier showed diagnosis of cytomegalovirus status with high specificity and sensitivity. Cytomegalovirus association was listed for about 170 TCR beta chains. Subsequent analysis revealed that first-cohort TCR clusters tended to co-occur in the roughly 120 validation repertoires.

The method was immunoSEQ multiplex PCR; TCRdb's version includes in-frame clones alone and lacks a portion of them. The top ten hold about 5.8% of the sample, which has 150,000 to 200,000 clones, approximately 87% seen once. Comment on this clone: The antigen remains unidentified.

CDR3 length equals 12 residues. From germline, CDR1 is SGHNT and CDR2 YYREEE (reference sequence). The V end lost 4 bases, the J end lost 6 bases, and 10 bases lay between the germline ends. This receptor was taken from a woman aged 25 to 45 in good health and CMV-seronegative. The gene calls are TRBV5-4 and TRBJ1-1, with D unresolved. The source material was PBMCs. DNA of the CDR3: TGTGCCAGCAGCGCCGAGACCGCTGAAGCTTTCTTT. Translation: CASSAETAEAFF.